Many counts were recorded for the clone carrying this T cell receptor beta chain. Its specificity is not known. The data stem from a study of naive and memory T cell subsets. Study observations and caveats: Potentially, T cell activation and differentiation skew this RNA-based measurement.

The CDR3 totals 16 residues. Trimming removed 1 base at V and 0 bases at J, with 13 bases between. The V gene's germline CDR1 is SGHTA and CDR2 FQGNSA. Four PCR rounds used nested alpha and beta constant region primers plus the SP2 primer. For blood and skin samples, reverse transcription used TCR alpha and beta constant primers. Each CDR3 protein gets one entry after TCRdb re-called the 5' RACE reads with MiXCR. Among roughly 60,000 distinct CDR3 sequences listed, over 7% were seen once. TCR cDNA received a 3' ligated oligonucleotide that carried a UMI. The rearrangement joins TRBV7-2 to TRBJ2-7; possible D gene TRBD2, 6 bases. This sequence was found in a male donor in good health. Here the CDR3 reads CASSLVSGQASYEQYF. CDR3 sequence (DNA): TGTGCCAGCAGCTTAGTTAGCGGACAAGCCTCCTACGAGCAGTACTTC.